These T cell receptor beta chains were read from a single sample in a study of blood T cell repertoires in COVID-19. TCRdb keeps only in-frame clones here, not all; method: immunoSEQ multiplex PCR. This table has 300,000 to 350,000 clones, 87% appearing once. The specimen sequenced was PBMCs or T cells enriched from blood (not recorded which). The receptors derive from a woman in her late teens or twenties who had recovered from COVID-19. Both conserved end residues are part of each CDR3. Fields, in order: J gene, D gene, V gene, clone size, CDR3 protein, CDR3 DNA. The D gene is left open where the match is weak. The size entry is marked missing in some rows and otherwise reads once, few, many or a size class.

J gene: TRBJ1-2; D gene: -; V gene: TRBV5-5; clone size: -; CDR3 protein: CASSRTPRGRQGGYGYTF; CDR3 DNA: TGTGCCAGCAGCCGTACCCCGCGTGGGCGGCAGGGAGGCTATGGCTACACCTTC
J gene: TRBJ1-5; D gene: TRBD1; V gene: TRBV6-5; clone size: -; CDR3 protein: CASSCAGTGEGQPQHF; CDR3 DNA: TGTGCCAGCAGTTGTGCCGGGACAGGGGAAGGTCAGCCCCAGCATTTT
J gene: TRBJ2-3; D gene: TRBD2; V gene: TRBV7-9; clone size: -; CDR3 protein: CASSLPSGAEDF; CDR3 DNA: TGTGCCAGCAGCTTACCTAGCGGGGCGGAAGATTTT
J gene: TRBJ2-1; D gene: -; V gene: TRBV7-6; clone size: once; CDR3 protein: CASSPGGIYNEQFF; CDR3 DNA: TGTGCCAGCAGCCCTGGGGGGATCTACAATGAGCAGTTCTTC
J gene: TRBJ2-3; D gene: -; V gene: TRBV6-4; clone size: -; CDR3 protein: CASSPSVAESTDTQYF; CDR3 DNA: TGTGCCAGCAGCCCGTCGGTGGCGGAAAGCACAGATACGCAGTATTTT
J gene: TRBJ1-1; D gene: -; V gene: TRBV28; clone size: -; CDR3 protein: CASSIGQSNTEAFF; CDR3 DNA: TGTGCCAGCAGCATAGGACAGTCGAACACTGAAGCTTTCTTT
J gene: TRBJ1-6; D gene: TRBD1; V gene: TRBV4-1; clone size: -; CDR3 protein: CASSQWGQGDPRNSPLHF; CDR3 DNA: TGCGCCAGCAGCCAATGGGGACAGGGGGACCCCCGGAATTCACCCCTCCACTTT
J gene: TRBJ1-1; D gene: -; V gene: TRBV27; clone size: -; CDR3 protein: CASSLSGATEAFF; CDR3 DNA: TGTGCCAGCAGTTTAAGTGGAGCCACTGAAGCTTTCTTT
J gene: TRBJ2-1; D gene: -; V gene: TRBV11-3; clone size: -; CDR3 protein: CASSLVAGSYNEQFF; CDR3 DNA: TGTGCCAGCAGCTTGGTGGCAGGGTCATACAATGAGCAGTTCTTC
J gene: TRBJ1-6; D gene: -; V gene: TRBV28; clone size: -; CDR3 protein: CASSSWEKSPLHF; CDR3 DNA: TGTGCCAGCAGCTCCTGGGAGAAATCACCCCTCCACTTT
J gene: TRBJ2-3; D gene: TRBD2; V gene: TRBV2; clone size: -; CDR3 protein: CASKLAGGVRADTQYF; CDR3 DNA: TGTGCCAGCAAACTAGCGGGAGGGGTAAGGGCAGATACGCAGTATTTT
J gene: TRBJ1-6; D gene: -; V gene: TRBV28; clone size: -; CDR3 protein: CASSPSFSPLHF; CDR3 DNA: TGTGCCAGCAGTCCCTCTTTCTCTCCCCTCCACTTT
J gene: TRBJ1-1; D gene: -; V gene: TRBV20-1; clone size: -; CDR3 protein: CSASRLWAGVQNTEAFF; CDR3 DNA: TGCAGTGCTAGTAGGTTATGGGCAGGGGTACAGAACACTGAAGCTTTCTTT
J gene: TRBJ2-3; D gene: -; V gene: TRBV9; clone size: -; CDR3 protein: CASSVREDTQYF; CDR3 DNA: TGTGCCAGCAGCGTACGGGAAGATACGCAGTATTTT
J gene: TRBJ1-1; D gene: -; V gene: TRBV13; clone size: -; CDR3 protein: CASSGTGTYEAFF; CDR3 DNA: TGTGCCAGCAGCGGGACGGGGACATATGAAGCTTTCTTT
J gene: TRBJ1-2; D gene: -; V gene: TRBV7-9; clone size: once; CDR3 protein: CASSFLRQNYGYTF; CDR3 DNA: TGTGCCAGCAGCTTCTTGAGACAGAACTATGGCTACACCTTC
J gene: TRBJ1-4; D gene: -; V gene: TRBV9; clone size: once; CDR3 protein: CASSVDPAGNELFF; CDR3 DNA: TGTGCCAGCAGCGTGGACCCGGCCGGGAATGAACTGTTTTTT
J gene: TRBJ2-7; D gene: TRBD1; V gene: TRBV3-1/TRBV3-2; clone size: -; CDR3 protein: CASSPGPRDRVFYEQYF; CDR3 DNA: TGTGCCAGCAGCCCGGGTCCCAGGGACAGGGTTTTCTACGAGCAGTACTTC
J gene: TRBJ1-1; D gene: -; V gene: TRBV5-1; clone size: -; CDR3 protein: CASRDDSGEAFF; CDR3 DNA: TGCGCCAGCAGAGATGACAGTGGGGAAGCTTTCTTT